These T cell receptor beta chains were read from a single sample in a study of blood T cells in healthy people across ages. TCRdb passed the 5' RACE reads through MiXCR, listing each CDR3 protein once. The sample shows hundreds of thousands of distinct CDR3 sequences, roughly 60% of them seen only once. The sequenced sample consisted of blood. All receptors come from a man aged 30 to 39 in good health. CDR3s include the opening cysteine and the closing phenylalanine or tryptophan. Fields, in order: clone size, V gene, J gene, D gene, CDR3 length, CDR3 DNA, CDR3 protein. The D gene is left open where the match is weak. A row's size may be missing; if present it is once, few, many or a size class.

clone size: -
V gene: TRBV7-4
J gene: TRBJ2-3
D gene: -
CDR3 length: 15
CDR3 DNA: TGTGCCAGCAGCTCCCCCCACGGGGGTGAAGACACGCAGTATTTT
CDR3 protein: CASSSPHGGEDTQYF

clone size: few
V gene: TRBV5-1
J gene: TRBJ2-3
D gene: TRBD2
CDR3 length: 15
CDR3 DNA: TGCGCCAGCAGCTATGGGAGGGGAGACACAGATACGCAGTATTTT
CDR3 protein: CASSYGRGDTDTQYF

clone size: -
V gene: TRBV7-9
J gene: TRBJ1-1
D gene: -
CDR3 length: 13
CDR3 DNA: TGTGCCAGCGGCCTGGGGACGAACACTGAAGCTTTCTTT
CDR3 protein: CASGLGTNTEAFF

clone size: -
V gene: TRBV20-1
J gene: TRBJ2-1
D gene: TRBD2
CDR3 length: 17
CDR3 DNA: TGCAGTGCTAGGTTCTCCGGGACTAGCGGGAATTACAATGAGCAGTTCTTC
CDR3 protein: CSARFSGTSGNYNEQFF

clone size: few
V gene: TRBV29-1
J gene: TRBJ2-5
D gene: -
CDR3 length: 13
CDR3 DNA: TGCAGCGTACAGACTCAAACTCAAGAGACCCAGTACTTC
CDR3 protein: CSVQTQTQETQYF

clone size: -
V gene: TRBV19
J gene: TRBJ2-3
D gene: TRBD2
CDR3 length: 13
CDR3 DNA: TGTGCCAGTCGACTAGCGGGGGACGATACGCAGTATTTT
CDR3 protein: CASRLAGDDTQYF

clone size: -
V gene: TRBV29-1
J gene: TRBJ1-1
D gene: -
CDR3 length: 14
CDR3 DNA: TGCAGCGTTGTACAGGGTCAAATGAACACTGAAGCTTTCTTT
CDR3 protein: CSVVQGQMNTEAFF

clone size: few
V gene: TRBV14
J gene: TRBJ2-7
D gene: TRBD2
CDR3 length: 13
CDR3 DNA: TGTGCCGTCCGTAGCGGGAGTTCCTACGAGCAGTACTTC
CDR3 protein: CAVRSGSSYEQYF

clone size: -
V gene: TRBV6-5
J gene: TRBJ1-2
D gene: -
CDR3 length: 17
CDR3 DNA: TGTGCCAGCAGTTACTCGGGCAGGGAAGTTCCTCGCTATGGCTACACCTTC
CDR3 protein: CASSYSGREVPRYGYTF

clone size: -
V gene: TRBV6-1
J gene: TRBJ2-3
D gene: TRBD2
CDR3 length: 17
CDR3 DNA: TGTGCCAGCAGTGAAGAAAAAAGCGGGGTTACTACAGATACGCAGTATTTT
CDR3 protein: CASSEEKSGVTTDTQYF

clone size: -
V gene: TRBV19
J gene: TRBJ2-3
D gene: -
CDR3 length: 15
CDR3 DNA: TGTGCCAGTAGTATTAGTCCGGGGCTCACAGATACGCAGTATTTT
CDR3 protein: CASSISPGLTDTQYF

clone size: -
V gene: TRBV27
J gene: TRBJ2-7
D gene: -
CDR3 length: 13
CDR3 DNA: TGTGCCAGCAGTTCCGGGATATACTACGAGCAGTACTTC
CDR3 protein: CASSSGIYYEQYF

clone size: -
V gene: TRBV6-5
J gene: TRBJ2-5
D gene: -
CDR3 length: 16
CDR3 DNA: TGTGCCAGCAGTTACACCGGACAGCCCTCCTACAATGAGCAGTACTTC
CDR3 protein: CASSYTGQPSYNEQYF

clone size: -
V gene: TRBV25-1
J gene: TRBJ2-1
D gene: TRBD1
CDR3 length: 14
CDR3 DNA: TGTGCCAGCATCGGCGACAGGGGCCACAATGAGCAGTTCTTC
CDR3 protein: CASIGDRGHNEQFF

clone size: -
V gene: TRBV20-1
J gene: TRBJ1-5
D gene: -
CDR3 length: 14
CDR3 DNA: TGCAGTGCTAGCGGGGGGGCTGGCAATCAGCCCCAGCATTTT
CDR3 protein: CSASGGAGNQPQHF

clone size: -
V gene: TRBV7-2
J gene: TRBJ1-2
D gene: TRBD1
CDR3 length: 14
CDR3 DNA: TGTGCCAGCAGCTTAGGGACAGGGGGTTATGGCTACACCTTC
CDR3 protein: CASSLGTGGYGYTF